The rows below give T cell receptor beta chains drawn from one sample of a study of beta chain features in type 1 diabetes. Generated by immunoSEQ multiplex PCR, the TCRdb table keeps only in-frame clones and is missing some. The sample contains some 150,000 clones, over 8% of which appear only once. The specimen sequenced was central memory CD4+ T cells from blood. The receptor set was obtained from a woman in her 40s in good health. Both conserved end residues are part of each CDR3. D genes are given only for firm matches. Only some rows state a clone size, as once, few, many or a class for expanded clones.

>TRBV5-1|NA|17|TRBJ1-6|NA
CASSTGGVRDSNSPLHF
TGCGCCAGCAGCACGGGAGGGGTCAGAGATTCGAATTCACCCCTCCACTTT
>TRBV19|many|12|TRBJ1-2|NA
CASGQTALGYTF
TGTGCCAGCGGACAGACAGCATTAGGCTACACCTTC
>TRBV19|few|16|TRBJ2-5|NA
CASSVRGGGSQETQYF
TGTGCCAGTAGTGTTCGGGGCGGGGGCTCACAAGAGACCCAGTACTTC
>TRBV6-6|NA|13|TRBJ2-5|NA
CASSYGGGETQYF
TGTGCCAGCAGTTACGGGGGCGGGGAGACCCAGTACTTC
>TRBV20-1|NA|11|TRBJ1-2|NA
CSAITDYGYTF
TGCAGTGCTATAACAGACTATGGCTACACCTTC
>TRBV28|NA|15|TRBJ1-5|NA
CASSNPPAGNQPQHF
TGTGCCAGCAGTAACCCCCCTGCGGGCAATCAGCCCCAGCATTTT
>TRBV14|many|20|TRBJ2-4|TRBD1
CASSQAVTGGPEGFKNIQYF
TGTGCCAGCAGCCAAGCGGTCACAGGGGGGCCCGAAGGGTTCAAAAACATTCAGTACTTC
>TRBV6-1|few|14|TRBJ1-1|TRBD1
CASRGTGGNTEAFF
TGTGCCAGCAGGGGGACAGGGGGAAACACTGAAGCTTTCTTT
>TRBV7-2|NA|15|TRBJ2-1|NA
CASSERMISYNEQFF
TGTGCCAGCAGCGAGAGGATGATCTCCTACAATGAGCAGTTCTTC
>TRBV2|few|12|TRBJ1-1|NA
CASSETLSRAFF
TGTGCCAGCAGTGAAACGTTGAGTAGAGCTTTCTTT
>TRBV6-5|NA|12|TRBJ2-3|TRBD1
CASSDRVDTQYF
TGTGCCAGCAGCGACAGGGTTGATACGCAGTATTTT
>TRBV11-2|NA|15|TRBJ2-5|TRBD2
CASSGGVVAMETQYF
TGTGCCAGCAGCGGGGGGGTGGTTGCAATGGAGACCCAGTACTTC
>TRBV7-9|few|14|TRBJ1-6|TRBD1
CASSQDRRESPLHF
TGTGCCAGCAGCCAGGACAGGAGGGAGTCACCCCTCCACTTT
>TRBV7-9|many|15|TRBJ2-7|TRBD1
CASSSKHRQGNEQYF
TGTGCCAGCAGCTCAAAGCACCGACAGGGCAACGAGCAGTACTTC
>TRBV2|NA|15|TRBJ2-1|NA
CASRPLDWAINEQFF
TGTGCCAGCAGGCCCCTGGATTGGGCCATAAATGAGCAGTTCTTC
>TRBV5-1|NA|16|TRBJ2-3|TRBD2
CASSLGPSGGTDTQYF
TGCGCCAGCAGCTTGGGGCCTAGCGGGGGCACAGATACGCAGTATTTT
>TRBV5-1|few|16|TRBJ1-6|NA
CASSRQESSYNSPLHF
TGCGCCAGCAGCCGACAGGAGAGCTCCTATAATTCACCCCTCCACTTT
>TRBV11-2|NA|15|TRBJ2-7|TRBD1
CASSLVETGGYEQYF
TGTGCCAGCAGCTTAGTGGAGACAGGGGGCTACGAGCAGTACTTC
>TRBV28|many|15|TRBJ2-6|NA
CASSSSDFGANVLTF
TGTGCCAGCAGCTCTAGTGACTTTGGGGCCAACGTCCTGACTTTC
>TRBV7-6|few|13|TRBJ2-2|NA
CASSPMNTGELFF
TGTGCCAGCAGCCCCATGAACACCGGGGAGCTGTTTTTT
>TRBV6-1|few|19|TRBJ2-1|TRBD2
CASSVQSGTSGSSYNEQFF
TGTGCCAGCAGTGTCCAATCCGGGACTAGCGGGAGCTCCTACAATGAGCAGTTCTTC
>TRBV19|NA|14|TRBJ2-7|NA
CASSIDPRVNEQYF
TGTGCCAGTAGTATAGACCCGCGGGTCAACGAGCAGTACTTC
>TRBV14|few|14|TRBJ1-2|TRBD1
CASSPRQGNYGYTF
TGTGCCAGCAGCCCCCGACAGGGCAACTATGGCTACACCTTC
>TRBV9|many|15|TRBJ2-5|NA
CASSSPTGLWETQYF
TGTGCCAGCAGCAGCCCTACAGGGTTGTGGGAGACCCAGTACTTC
>TRBV7-9|NA|14|TRBJ2-3|NA
CASSLSRSTDTQYF
TGTGCCAGCAGCTTGAGTCGGAGCACAGATACGCAGTATTTT
>TRBV27|few|13|TRBJ2-2|NA
CASSLPRYGELFF
TGTGCCAGCAGTTTACCTCGCTACGGGGAGCTGTTTTTT
>TRBV18|few|14|TRBJ2-7|NA
CASSSGTNTYEQYF
TGTGCCAGCTCATCCGGGACAAACACCTACGAGCAGTACTTC
>TRBV7-9|many|12|TRBJ2-7|NA
CASRRDSYEQYF
TGTGCCAGCAGGAGAGACAGCTACGAGCAGTACTTC
>TRBV29-1|NA|15|TRBJ2-5|TRBD2
CSVELAGGPQETQYF
TGCAGCGTTGAACTAGCGGGGGGACCACAAGAGACCCAGTACTTC
>TRBV11-2|NA|15|TRBJ2-7|NA
CASSPPGTQVGEQYF
TGTGCCAGCAGCCCCCCCGGGACTCAAGTGGGAGAGCAGTACTTC
>TRBV5-1|few|15|TRBJ2-7|TRBD1
CASSKRGTGEYEQYF
TGCGCCAGCAGCAAAAGGGGGACAGGAGAGTACGAGCAGTACTTC
>TRBV5-1|few|16|TRBJ2-2|NA
CASSRNTGPNTGELFF
TGCGCCAGCAGCCGGAATACAGGGCCGAACACCGGGGAGCTGTTTTTT
>TRBV5-1|few|14|TRBJ1-5|NA
CASSFLPDNQPQHF
TGCGCCAGCAGCTTCCTTCCAGACAATCAGCCCCAGCATTTT
>TRBV19|NA|16|TRBJ1-5|NA
CASSIKQKVRGQPQHF
TGTGCCAGTAGTATAAAACAGAAGGTCCGGGGTCAGCCCCAGCATTTT
>TRBV11-2|many|12|TRBJ2-2|NA
CASSLHTGELFF
TGTGCCAGCAGCCTACACACCGGGGAGCTGTTTTTT
>TRBV5-4|NA|15|TRBJ1-5|TRBD1
CASSKDRYSNQPQHF
TGTGCCAGCAGCAAGGACAGGTATAGCAATCAGCCCCAGCATTTT
>TRBV27|few|12|TRBJ1-4|NA
CASSLSRGELFF
TGTGCCAGCAGTTTAAGTCGGGGAGAACTGTTTTTT
>TRBV7-2|NA|12|TRBJ2-7|NA
CASRGGSYEQYF
TGTGCCAGCAGGGGGGGTTCCTACGAGCAGTACTTC
>TRBV11-2|NA|17|TRBJ2-2|TRBD1
CASRLRLGTENTGELFF
TGTGCCAGCAGGCTTCGTTTGGGGACAGAGAACACCGGGGAGCTGTTTTTT
>TRBV6-6|many|13|TRBJ1-5|TRBD1
CASNPDRNQPQHF
TGTGCCAGCAATCCGGACAGGAATCAGCCCCAGCATTTT